This is a list of T cell receptor beta chains from one sample in a study of identical twins. TCRdb re-derived calls from the 5' RACE reads in MiXCR, one entry per CDR3 protein. Here the sample spans some 1,700,000 distinct CDR3 sequences, around 29% being singletons. What was sequenced was cord blood. These receptors were collected from a newborn girl in good health. CDR3s include the opening cysteine and the closing phenylalanine or tryptophan. The D gene is left open where the match is weak. Some rows mark clone size as missing; the rest say once, few, many or name a class of expanded clone.

TRBD1	TRBV20-1	TRBJ1-1	once	TGCAGTGCGCCGACAGGGGCTGAAGCTTTCTTT	CSAPTGAEAFF
TRBD1	TRBV28	TRBJ1-4	few	TGTGCCAGCAGTTTTTTAGGACAGGGGGCTGAAAAACTGTTTTTT	CASSFLGQGAEKLFF
-	TRBV29-1	TRBJ1-1	-	TGCAACGCCCCGGGCCAAAGTGGCACTGAAGCTTTCTTT	CNAPGQSGTEAFF
TRBD2	TRBV9	TRBJ2-4	-	TGTGCCAGCAGCGTAGGACTAGCGGGAGGAGTCGACAAAAACATTCAGTACTTC	CASSVGLAGGVDKNIQYF
TRBD2	TRBV10-3	TRBJ2-1	-	TGTGCCATCAGTCGGACTAGCGGGGGGGAGGGTGAGCAGTTCTTC	CAISRTSGGEGEQFF
-	TRBV4-1	TRBJ1-5	-	TGCGCCAGCAGCCAAGAAGTAAGTAGGAATCAGCCCCAGCATTTT	CASSQEVSRNQPQHF
-	TRBV5-1	TRBJ1-4	-	TGCGCCAGCAGCTTGGCCAATGGCGGTTCTGGAGAAAAACTGTTTTTT	CASSLANGGSGEKLFF
-	TRBV27	TRBJ1-2	-	TGTGCCAGCAGCCTCACCAGGGACCCCTATGGCTACACCTTC	CASSLTRDPYGYTF
-	TRBV20-1	TRBJ2-1	-	TGCAGTGCTAGAGATGGGATTGGGGCTCCCTACGATGAGCAGTTCTTC	CSARDGIGAPYDEQFF
-	TRBV4-1	TRBJ2-3	-	TGCGCCAGCAGCCCCATAGCCCCAATACTAGCTCCCGCAGATACGCAGTATTTT	CASSPIAPILAPADTQYF
TRBD2	TRBV28	TRBJ2-3	-	TGTGCCACCGACAGGGGCCGGGGACTAGCGGGAAGCACAGATACGCAGTATTTT	CATDRGRGLAGSTDTQYF
-	TRBV29-1	TRBJ2-7	few	TGCAGCGTTCACGGACAGTCCTACGAGCAGTACTTC	CSVHGQSYEQYF
-	TRBV7-9	TRBJ1-1	-	TGTGCCAGCAGCTTAGGGAACGTGGTGGGGAGCACTGAAGCTTTCTTT	CASSLGNVVGSTEAFF
-	TRBV6-1	TRBJ1-5	-	TGTGCCAGCAGTGGAGGAGGGGAACAGCCCCAGCATTTT	CASSGGGEQPQHF
TRBD2	TRBV5-6	TRBJ2-6	-	TGTGCCAGCAGGTGGACTAGCGGGGTTTTCTCTGGGGCCAACGTCCTGACTTTC	CASRWTSGVFSGANVLTF
-	TRBV4-2	TRBJ1-5	-	TGTGCCAGCAGCCAAGAGTCAGCGTGGGACAATCAGCCCCAGCATTTT	CASSQESAWDNQPQHF
-	TRBV7-9	TRBJ1-6	few	TGTGCCAGCAGCGTAGATGGGAATTCACCCCTCCACTTT	CASSVDGNSPLHF
TRBD2	TRBV20-1	TRBJ2-7	-	TGCAGTGCTCGACTAGCACGCAATGAGCAGTACTTC	CSARLARNEQYF
-	TRBV7-2	TRBJ1-2	-	TGTGCCAGCAGCTTAGCGGGACTGGCGCCCCTAGGCTACACCTTC	CASSLAGLAPLGYTF
-	TRBV28	TRBJ2-1	-	TGTGCCAGCAGTTTATCCTTGGGCCCGAGGGAGCAGTTCTTC	CASSLSLGPREQFF
TRBD2	TRBV9	TRBJ2-7	-	TGTGCCAGCAGCGTAGTAGGGGCTAGCGGCGGGAATCGAATAGCAGCCCTTCGTTACGAGCAGTACTTC	CASSVVGASGGNRIAALRYEQYF
-	TRBV6-5	TRBJ2-5	many	TGTGCCAGCAGTTACCTGACCAATCCTATTAAGGGCCAGTACTTC	CASSYLTNPIKGQYF
TRBD2	TRBV6-5	TRBJ2-3	-	TGTGCCAGCAGGACTAGCGGGAGGGCCAGAGATACGCAGTATTTT	CASRTSGRARDTQYF
TRBD1	TRBV10-3	TRBJ1-5	few	TGTGCCATCAGTGAGGGGACAGGGCAAAGCAATCAGCCCCAGCATTTT	CAISEGTGQSNQPQHF
-	TRBV27	TRBJ2-1	few	TGTGCCAGCAGTTTACACCCTGGGGTGAATGAGCAGTTCTTC	CASSLHPGVNEQFF
-	TRBV20-1	TRBJ2-7	-	TGCAGTGCGCAGACCAGGGGAAACTCCTACAATGAGCAGTACTTC	CSAQTRGNSYNEQYF
-	TRBV24-1	TRBJ2-2	-	TGTGCCACCAGTGCCGGCCAGAATACCGGGGAGCTGTTTTTT	CATSAGQNTGELFF
-	TRBV27	TRBJ2-6	few	TGTGCCAGCAGTTTCGCCAGCCCCGTTGGGGCCAACGTCCTGACTTTC	CASSFASPVGANVLTF